This entry lists 5 T cell receptor beta chains sequenced from one sample in a study of T cell responses to AZD1222 COVID-19 vaccine (dated by TCRdb to about 2021). Sample time point, as interpreted from the label and publication: about 28 days (+/-7) after the second vaccine dose. Preparation of the library involved the immunoSEQ multiplex PCR assay. Held by TCRdb, this immuneACCESS table contains in-frame sequences only and omits some clones. Under half of the omission traces to an unresolved V gene where checked; the cause of the rest is unknown. This sample holds tens of thousands of clones; approximately 90% were observed only once. The ten largest account for 1.1% of the sample. The source material was peripheral blood, sampled 28 days after the second AZD1222 dose. The receptors originated from an adult who received the AZD1222 COVID-19 vaccine.

The J gene is TRBJ2-1, the V gene TRBV9; D remains ambiguous. Trimming stripped 0 bases from V and 0 bases from J, with 10 bases between. The CDR3 loop spans 16 amino acids. CDR1 SGDLS and CDR2 YYNGEE come from the germline V gene. In DNA, the CDR3 is TGTGCCAGCAGCGTAGCGGCTGCCACCTCCTACAATGAGCAGTTCTTC. Translated: CASSVAAATSYNEQFF.

V usage is TRBV5-1 and J usage is TRBJ2-5, with D possibly matching TRBD1 (6 bases). From germline, CDR1 is SGHRS and CDR2 YFSETQ. V was clipped by 0 bases and J by 2 bases, with 11 bases between them. This CDR3 is 15 amino acids long. The CDR3 DNA reads TGCGCCAGCAGCTTGGCCGGGACACCACAAGAGACCCAGTACTTC. It codes for CASSLAGTPQETQYF.

The chain recombines TRBV11-2 with TRBJ2-1, with 14 nucleotides matching TRBD2. The CDR3 extends over 16 amino acids. V trimming: 1 base; J trimming: 4 bases; junction bases outside the gene matches: 0. Germline V CDR1 and CDR2: SGHAT, FQNNGV. The CDR3 DNA follows: TGTGCCAGCAGCTTAGGACTAGCGGGAGGGTACAATGAGCAGTTCTTC. This codes for CASSLGLAGGYNEQFF.

The V gene is TRBV30, the J gene TRBJ1-1; 7 bases are a match to TRBD1. The CDR3 is 15 residues long. After removal of 0 bases from V and 1 base from J, the junction contained 5 bases not matched to a gene. The germline V gene encodes CDR1 GTSNPN and CDR2 SVGIG (reference sequence). The CDR3 DNA is TGTGCCTGGAGTGTTACAGGGGTAAAGAACACTGAAGCTTTCTTT. Its protein is CAWSVTGVKNTEAFF.

The genes are TRBV2 and TRBJ2-2; D possibly matches TRBD1 or TRBD2 (5 bases each). The CDR3 is made up of 15 amino acids. The germline gives CDR1 SNHLY, CDR2 FYNNEI. V dropped 4 bases and J dropped 2 bases, with 11 bases sitting between them. Written as DNA, the CDR3 is TGTGCCAGCAGTGTGGGACGGAGCAACACCGGGGAGCTGTTTTTT. This translates into CASSVGRSNTGELFF.